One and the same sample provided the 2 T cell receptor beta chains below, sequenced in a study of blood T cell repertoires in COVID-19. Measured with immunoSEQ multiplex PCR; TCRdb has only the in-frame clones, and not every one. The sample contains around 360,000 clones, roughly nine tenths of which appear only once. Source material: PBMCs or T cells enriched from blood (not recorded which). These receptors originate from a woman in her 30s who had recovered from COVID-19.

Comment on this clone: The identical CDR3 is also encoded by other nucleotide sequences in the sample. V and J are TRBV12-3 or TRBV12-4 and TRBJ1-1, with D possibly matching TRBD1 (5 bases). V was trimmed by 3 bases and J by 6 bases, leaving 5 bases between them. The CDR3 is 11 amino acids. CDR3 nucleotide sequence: TGTGCCAGCAGTTTGGGGCCTGAAGCTTTCTTT. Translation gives CASSLGPEAFF.

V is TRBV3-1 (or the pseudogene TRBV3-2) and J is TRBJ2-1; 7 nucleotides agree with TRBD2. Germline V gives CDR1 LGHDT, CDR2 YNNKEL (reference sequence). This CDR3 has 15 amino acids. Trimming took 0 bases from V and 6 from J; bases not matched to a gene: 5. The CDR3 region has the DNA TGTGCCAGCAGCCAAGACCTAGCGGCGACCAATGAGCAGTTCTTC. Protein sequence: CASSQDLAATNEQFF.